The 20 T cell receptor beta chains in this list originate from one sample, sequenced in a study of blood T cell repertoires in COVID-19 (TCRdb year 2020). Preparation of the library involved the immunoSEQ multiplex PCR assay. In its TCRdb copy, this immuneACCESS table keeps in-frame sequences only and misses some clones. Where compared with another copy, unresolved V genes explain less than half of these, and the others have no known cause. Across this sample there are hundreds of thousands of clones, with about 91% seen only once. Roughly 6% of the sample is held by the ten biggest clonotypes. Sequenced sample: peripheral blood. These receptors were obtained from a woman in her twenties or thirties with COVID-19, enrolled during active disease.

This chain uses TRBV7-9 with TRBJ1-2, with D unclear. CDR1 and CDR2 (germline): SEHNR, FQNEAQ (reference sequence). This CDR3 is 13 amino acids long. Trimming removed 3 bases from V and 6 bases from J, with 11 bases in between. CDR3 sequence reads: CASSLYTNNGYTF. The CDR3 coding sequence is TGTGCCAGCAGCTTGTACACAAACAATGGCTACACCTTC.

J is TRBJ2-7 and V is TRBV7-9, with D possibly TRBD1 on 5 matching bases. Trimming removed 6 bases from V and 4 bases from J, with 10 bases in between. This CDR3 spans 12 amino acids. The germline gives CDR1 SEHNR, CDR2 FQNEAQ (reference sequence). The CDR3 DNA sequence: TGTGCCAGCAGTCTACAGGATTACGAGCAGTACTTC. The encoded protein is CASSLQDYEQYF. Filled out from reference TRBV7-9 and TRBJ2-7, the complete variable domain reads DTGVSQNPRHKITKRGQNVTFRCDPISEHNRLYWYRQTLGQGPEFLTYFQNEAQLEKSRLLSDRFSAERPKGSFSTLEIQRTEQGDSAMYLCASSLQDYEQYFGPGTRLTVT.

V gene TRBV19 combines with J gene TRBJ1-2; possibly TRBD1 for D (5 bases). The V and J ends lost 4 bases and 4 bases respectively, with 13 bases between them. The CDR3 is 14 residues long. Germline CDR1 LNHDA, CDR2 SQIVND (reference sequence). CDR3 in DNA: TGTGCCAGTAGTACCTCAGACAGATCCTATGGCTACACCTTC. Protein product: CASSTSDRSYGYTF. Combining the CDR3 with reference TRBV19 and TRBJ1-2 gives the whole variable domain DGGITQSPKYLFRKEGQNVTLSCEQNLNHDAMYWYRQDPGQGLRLIYYSQIVNDFQKGDIAEGYSVSREKKESFPLTVTSAQKNPTAFYLCASSTSDRSYGYTFGSGTRLTVV.

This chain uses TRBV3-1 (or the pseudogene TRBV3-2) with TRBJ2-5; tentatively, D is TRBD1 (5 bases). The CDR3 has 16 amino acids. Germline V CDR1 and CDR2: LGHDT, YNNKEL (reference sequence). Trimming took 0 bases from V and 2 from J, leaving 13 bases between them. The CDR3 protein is CASSQDGPRGQETQYF. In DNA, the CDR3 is TGTGCCAGCAGCCAAGATGGGCCAAGGGGTCAAGAGACCCAGTACTTC.

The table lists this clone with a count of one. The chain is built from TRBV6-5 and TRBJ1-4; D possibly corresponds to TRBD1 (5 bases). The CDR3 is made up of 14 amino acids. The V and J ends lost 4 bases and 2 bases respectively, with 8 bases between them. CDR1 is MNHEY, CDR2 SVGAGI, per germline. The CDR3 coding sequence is TGTGCCAGCAGTTGGGGGAGGACTAATGAAAAACTGTTTTTT. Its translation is CASSWGRTNEKLFF.

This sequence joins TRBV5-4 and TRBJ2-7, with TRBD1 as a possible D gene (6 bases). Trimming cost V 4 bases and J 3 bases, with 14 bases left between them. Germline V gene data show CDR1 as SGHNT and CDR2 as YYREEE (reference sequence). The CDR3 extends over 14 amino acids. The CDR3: CASSLRGTSYEQYF. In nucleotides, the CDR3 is TGTGCCAGCAGCCTGAGAGGGACAAGCTACGAGCAGTACTTC.

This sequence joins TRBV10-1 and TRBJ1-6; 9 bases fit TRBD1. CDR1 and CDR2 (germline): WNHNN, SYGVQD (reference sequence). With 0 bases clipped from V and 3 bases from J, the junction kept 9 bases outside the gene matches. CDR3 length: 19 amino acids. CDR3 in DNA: TGCGCCAGCAGTGAGTCTACGAGGGGGACAGGGAGCTATAATTCACCCCTCCACTTT. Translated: CASSESTRGTGSYNSPLHF.

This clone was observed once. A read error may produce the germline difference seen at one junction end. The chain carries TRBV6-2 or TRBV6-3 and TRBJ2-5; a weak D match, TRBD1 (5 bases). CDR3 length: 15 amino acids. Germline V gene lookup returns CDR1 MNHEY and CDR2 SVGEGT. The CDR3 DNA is TGTGCCAGCAGTTCCCTACAGGACCCAAGAGAGTCCCAGTACTTC. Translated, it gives CASSSLQDPRESQYF.

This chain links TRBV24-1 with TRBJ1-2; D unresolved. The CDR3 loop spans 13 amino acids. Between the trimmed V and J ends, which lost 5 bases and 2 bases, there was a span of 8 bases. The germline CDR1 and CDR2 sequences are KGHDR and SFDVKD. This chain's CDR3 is CATSAEGNYGYTF. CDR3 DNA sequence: TGTGCCACCAGTGCAGAGGGAAACTATGGCTACACCTTC.

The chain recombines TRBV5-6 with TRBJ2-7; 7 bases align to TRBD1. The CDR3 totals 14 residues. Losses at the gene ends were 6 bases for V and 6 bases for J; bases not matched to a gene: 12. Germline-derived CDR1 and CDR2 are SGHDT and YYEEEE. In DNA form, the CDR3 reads TGTGCCAGCACACACAGGACAGGTATGGGCGAGCAGTACGTC. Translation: CASTHRTGMGEQYV.

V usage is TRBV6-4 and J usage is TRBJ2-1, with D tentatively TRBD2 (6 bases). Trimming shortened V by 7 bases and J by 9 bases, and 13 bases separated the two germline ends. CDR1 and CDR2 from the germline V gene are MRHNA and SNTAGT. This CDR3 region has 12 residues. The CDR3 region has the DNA TGTGCCAGCACGACGGACGGGGGTGAGCAGTTCTTC. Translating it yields CASTTDGGEQFF.

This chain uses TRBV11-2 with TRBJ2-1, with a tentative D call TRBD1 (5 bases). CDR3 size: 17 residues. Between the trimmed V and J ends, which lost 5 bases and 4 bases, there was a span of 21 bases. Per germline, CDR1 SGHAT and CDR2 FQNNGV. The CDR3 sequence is CASSDLGAGKVYNEQFF. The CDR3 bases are TGTGCCAGCAGCGACCTCGGCGCAGGGAAGGTTTACAATGAGCAGTTCTTC. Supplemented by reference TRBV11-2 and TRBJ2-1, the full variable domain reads EAGVAQSPRYKIIEKRQSVAFWCNPISGHATLYWYQQILGQGPKLLIQFQNNGVVDDSQLPKDRFSAERLKGVDSTLKIQPAKLEDSAVYLCASSDLGAGKVYNEQFFGPGTRLTVL.

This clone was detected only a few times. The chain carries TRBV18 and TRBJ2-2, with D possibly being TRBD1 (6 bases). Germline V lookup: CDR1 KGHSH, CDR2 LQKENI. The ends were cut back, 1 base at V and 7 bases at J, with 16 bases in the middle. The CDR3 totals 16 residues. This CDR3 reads CASSPLEAGVGGELFF. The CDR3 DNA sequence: TGTGCCAGCTCACCACTGGAGGCAGGGGTCGGCGGGGAGCTGTTTTTT.

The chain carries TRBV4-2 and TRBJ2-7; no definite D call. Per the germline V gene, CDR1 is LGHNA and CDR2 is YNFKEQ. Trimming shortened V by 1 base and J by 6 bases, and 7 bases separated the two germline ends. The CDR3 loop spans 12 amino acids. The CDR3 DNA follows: TGTGCCAGCAGCCAAGGTGGAGCCGAGCAGTACTTC. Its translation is CASSQGGAEQYF.

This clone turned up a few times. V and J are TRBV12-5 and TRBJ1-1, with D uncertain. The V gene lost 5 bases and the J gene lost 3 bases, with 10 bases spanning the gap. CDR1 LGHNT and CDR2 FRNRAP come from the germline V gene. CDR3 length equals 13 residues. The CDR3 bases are TGTGCTAGTGGTCCCGCGGCCGACACTGAAGCTTTCTTT. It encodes CASGPAADTEAFF.

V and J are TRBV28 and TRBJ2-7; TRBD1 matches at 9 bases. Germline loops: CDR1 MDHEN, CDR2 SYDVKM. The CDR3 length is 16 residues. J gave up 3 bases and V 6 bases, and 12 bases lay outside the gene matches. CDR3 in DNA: TGTGCCAGCAGACCATCCGACCGGGACAGGGTCTACGAGCAGTACTTC. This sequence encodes CASRPSDRDRVYEQYF.

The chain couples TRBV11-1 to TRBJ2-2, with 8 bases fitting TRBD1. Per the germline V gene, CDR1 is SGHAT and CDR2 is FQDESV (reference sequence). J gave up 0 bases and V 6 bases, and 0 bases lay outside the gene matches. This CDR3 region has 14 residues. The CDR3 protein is CASRDRANTGELFF. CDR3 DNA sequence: TGTGCCAGCAGGGACAGGGCGAACACCGGGGAGCTGTTTTTT. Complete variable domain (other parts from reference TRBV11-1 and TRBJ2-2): EAEVAQSPRYKITEKSQAVAFWCDPISGHATLYWYRQILGQGPELLVQFQDESVVDDSQLPKDRFSAERLKGVDSTLKIQPAELGDSAMYLCASRDRANTGELFFGEGSRLTVL.

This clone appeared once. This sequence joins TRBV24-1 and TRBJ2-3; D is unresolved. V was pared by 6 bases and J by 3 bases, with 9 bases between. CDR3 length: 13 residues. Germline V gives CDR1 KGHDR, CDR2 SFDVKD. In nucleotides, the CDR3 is TGTGCCACCAGTAGCCCAGGAACAGATACGCAGTATTTT. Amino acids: CATSSPGTDTQYF.

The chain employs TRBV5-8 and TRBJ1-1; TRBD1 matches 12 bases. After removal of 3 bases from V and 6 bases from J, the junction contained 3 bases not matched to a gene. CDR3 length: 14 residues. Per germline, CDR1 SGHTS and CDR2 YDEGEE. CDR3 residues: CASSSGTGGPEAFF. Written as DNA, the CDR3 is TGTGCCAGCAGCTCCGGGACAGGGGGCCCTGAAGCTTTCTTT.

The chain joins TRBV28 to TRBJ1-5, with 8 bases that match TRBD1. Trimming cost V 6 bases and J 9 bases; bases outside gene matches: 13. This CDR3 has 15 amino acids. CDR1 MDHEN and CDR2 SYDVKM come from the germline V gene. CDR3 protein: CASRSDRGGYRPQHF. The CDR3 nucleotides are TGTGCCAGCAGGAGCGACAGGGGAGGCTATCGGCCCCAGCATTTT.